This TCR beta chain was profiled in a study of T cell repertoires in cytomegalovirus infection. Study context: Signatures in public TCR beta sequences pointed to both CMV infection and matching HLA type. Overall study findings and caveats: CMV-specific HLA-C-restricted TCR beta clonotypes dominated the ex vivo response.

With regard to this clonotype: What it recognizes is unknown.

TCRdb processed the reads anew with MiXCR; each CDR3 protein has one entry. The table has a few hundred thousand distinct CDR3 sequences, roughly 18% seen once; the top ten hold approximately 10%. The germline V gene has CDR1 MNHEY and CDR2 SVGAGI. Trimming removed 5 bases at V and 7 bases at J, with 15 bases between. This CDR3 contains 14 residues. This TCR came from a human donor in good health (CMV status not recorded). Some clones in this sample may be carry-over from other donors' samples. The sequenced sample consisted of PBMCs. The gene calls are TRBV6-5 and TRBJ1-3, with D possibly TRBD1 on 6 matching bases. The CDR3 reads CASSPTRRGNTIYF. In nucleotides, the CDR3 is TGTGCCAGCAGTCCGACCCGGAGGGGGAACACCATATATTTT.